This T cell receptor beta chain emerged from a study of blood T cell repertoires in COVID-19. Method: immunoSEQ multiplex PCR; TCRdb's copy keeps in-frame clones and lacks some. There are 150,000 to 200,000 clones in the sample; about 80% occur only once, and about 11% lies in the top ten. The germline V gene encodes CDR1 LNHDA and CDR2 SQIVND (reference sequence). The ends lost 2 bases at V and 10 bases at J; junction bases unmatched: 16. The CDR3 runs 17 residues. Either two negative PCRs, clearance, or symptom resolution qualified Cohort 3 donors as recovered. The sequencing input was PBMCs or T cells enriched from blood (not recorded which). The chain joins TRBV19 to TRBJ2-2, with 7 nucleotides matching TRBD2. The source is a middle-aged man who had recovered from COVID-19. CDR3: CASSIMEAGLVHAELFF. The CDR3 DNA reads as TGTGCCAGTAGTATAATGGAAGCGGGGCTCGTCCATGCGGAGCTGTTTTTT. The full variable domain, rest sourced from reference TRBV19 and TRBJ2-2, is DGGITQSPKYLFRKEGQNVTLSCEQNLNHDAMYWYRQDPGQGLRLIYYSQIVNDFQKGDIAEGYSVSREKKESFPLTVTSAQKNPTAFYLCASSIMEAGLVHAELFFGEGSRLTVL.